This T cell receptor beta chain was sequenced during a study of T cell responses to AZD1222 COVID-19 vaccine listed by TCRdb under 2021. The study in broad terms: A total of about 230 trial participants underwent TCR sequencing, of whom about 210 received two doses of AZD1222 and approximately 25 received two doses of the MenACWY control vaccine. Trial participants were enrolled into age subgroups of 18-55, 56-69 and 70-plus years, which contained 148, 28 and 57 TCR-sequenced participants, respectively. What the research found in general, with its limitations: Vaccine-associated CD4 TCRs spanned the whole spike protein, with dominant responses in regions 160-218 and 743-854. Participants were mostly white British and included more females than males, and it was suggested by the authors that clonal diversity may have been underestimated. Conclusions about previously exposed vaccinees are limited, since just six AZD1222 recipients were seropositive for SARS-CoV-2 at baseline. Reportedly, close to half of the unique spike-specific TCRs recognized epitopes lying outside the regions that are mutated in the B.1.351 and B.1.1.7 variants. Because no day 14 peak-response samples were available, repertoires were characterized only after the peak T cell response. In the small 56-69-year group, the increase in depth fell short of significance, most likely because of low power. A significant rise in spike-specific TCR breadth and depth was observed after two AZD1222 doses relative to day 0 and relative to MenACWY recipients.

In regard to this clone: Its target antigen remains unknown. Qualities for individual bases were not recorded, and no much larger clone is one base off.

The CDR3 regions of human TCRbeta chains were subjected to immunosequencing. The original pipeline was this. Repertoire TCRs were matched against a reference library of SARS-CoV-2-specific TCRs generated with the MIRA antigen-specificity platform. Breadth was defined as the fraction of unique TCRs that were SARS-CoV-2-associated. Depth was defined as the fraction of total T cells that were SARS-CoV-2-associated. Each spike-specific TCR was assigned to its reactive spike region and to a CD4 or CD8 class using the MIRA data. Log10-transformed breadth and depth values were compared by one-way ANOVA with Sidak's multiple comparisons tests. As stored in TCRdb, this immuneACCESS dataset retains in-frame rearrangements with V and J assigned. A fraction of the clones does not appear; measured against another copy, unresolved V genes explain less than half of the discrepancy, and the remainder lacks a known reason. V and J calls and clone size follow that table, whereas D and trimming were derived from the DNA. The sample has roughly 150,000 clones on record, approximately 90% of them singletons. Jointly, the top ten make up about 3.3% of the sample.

V is cut back by 3 bases and J by 2 bases, with 5 bases in the junction unmatched. The CDR3 covers 15 residues, taking in both the cysteine and the phenylalanine. CDR3 DNA only is kept here, 45 bases in frame from base 1. CDR1 and CDR2, per the germline V gene, are SQVTM and ANQGSEA. Per the publication, the time point label means: baseline before first vaccination. The intended sense of this specimen's treatment or condition label: meningococcal conjugate vaccine given as trial control. Vaccinee samples were obtained from the UK trials COV001 and COV002, which included a single-blind randomized controlled phase 2/3 trial of AZD1222 (ChAdOx1 nCoV-19) in healthy adults. For TCRbeta chain sequencing, PBMC samples from trial participants were taken at day 0 and at day 28 after the second dose.

This clonotype was obtained from an adult in good health. This specimen was peripheral blood, taken on day 0 of MenACWY control vaccination. The chain employs TRBV29-1 and TRBJ2-2; 8 bases in the junction line up with TRBD2. At the DNA level, the sequence is TGCAGCGTTGAGGCGGGAGGTTTCAACACCGGGGAGCTGTTTTTT. Translated, it reads CSVEAGGFNTGELFF.